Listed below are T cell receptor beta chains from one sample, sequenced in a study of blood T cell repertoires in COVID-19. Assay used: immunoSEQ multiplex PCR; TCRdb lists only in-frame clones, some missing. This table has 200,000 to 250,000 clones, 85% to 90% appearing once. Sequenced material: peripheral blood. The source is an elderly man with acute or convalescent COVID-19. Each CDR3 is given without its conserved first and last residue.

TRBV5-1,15,ASSLQPLGQVQDTIY
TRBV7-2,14,ASSFSPSGIKETQY
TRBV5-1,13,ASSRGQGDVVTQY
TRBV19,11,ASSNTGALQAF
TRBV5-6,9,ASSWGGQQF
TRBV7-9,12,ASSLILSGYGYT
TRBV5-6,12,ASSLGRGGQPQH
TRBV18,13,ASTKQGAVWTEAF
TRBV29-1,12,SVGTASSNTEAF
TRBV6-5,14,ASSSSGTGGGGEQF
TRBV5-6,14,ASSLSLGASNSPLH
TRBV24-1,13,ATSGTGGNYNEQF
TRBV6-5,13,ATGRPRQGTGELF
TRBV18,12,ASSLQGGQETQY
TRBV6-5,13,ASSLTTGAGEKLF
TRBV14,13,ASSQGYRGSDTQY
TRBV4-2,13,ASSPGLAGGNEQF
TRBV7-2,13,ASSLSGVTGNTIY